This TCR beta chain was sequenced in a study of T cell changes during pregnancy in multiple sclerosis. The data were produced by immunoSEQ multiplex PCR, yet TCRdb's version contains in-frame clones alone and is incomplete. Among around 70,000 clones listed, around 92% were seen once. The CDR3 totals 18 residues. V lost 0 bases to trimming and J lost 7 bases, with 22 bases between them. This chain uses TRBV23-1 with TRBJ2-1, with a tentative D call TRBD2 (6 bases). TRBV23-1 is classed as an ORF, of uncertain function. This material consisted of peripheral blood, taken before pregnancy. The origin of this receptor is a female donor with multiple sclerosis, enrolled in a pregnancy study. The CDR3, as DNA: TGCGCCAGCAGTCAATCATGGCAGGGTGACGGGAGAGGTAATGAGCAGTTCTTC. Amino acids: CASSQSWQGDGRGNEQFF.